This entry is about one T cell receptor (beta chain). The germline V gene encodes CDR1 SGHRS and CDR2 YFSETQ. V was clipped by 4 bases and J by 6 bases; unmatched bases: 5. This CDR3 region has 14 residues. Profiled with immunoSEQ multiplex PCR; TCRdb holds only in-frame clones, not every one. The sample shows about 28,000 clones, around 88% of them seen only once. This sample is part of a study of blood T cell repertoires in COVID-19. Looking at the study overall: Material from acute and convalescent COVID-19 was sourced from the United States, Italy and Spain. T cells, B-cell-depleted T cells, or PBMCs supplied cDNA or gDNA.

The genes are TRBV5-1 and TRBJ2-2; the match to TRBD1 covers 8 bases. The sequencing input was peripheral blood. The sequence was collected from a human donor in a cohort sampled during active COVID-19. The CDR3 nucleotides read TGCGCCAGCAGCGGGGGACAGGCGTCCGGGGAGCTGTTTTTT. It translates to CASSGGQASGELFF.